This T cell receptor beta chain was documented in a study of cytomegalovirus exposure and HLA in healthy donors. This CDR3 spans 16 amino acids. Deletions cut 3 bases from V and 0 bases from J, with 13 bases between. Germline V gene data show CDR1 as SGHTA and CDR2 as FQGNSA. PCR used 60 Vbeta primers and 13 Jbeta primers. Sequencing used immunoSEQ multiplex PCR; TCRdb keeps in-frame clones, though not all of them. Of tens of thousands of clones detected, around 60% appear once; the ten largest clones hold roughly 4%. Healthy bone marrow donors formed the donor group. Whole-study findings and limits: Sequencing likely caused a cluster of highly shared sequence variants. An analysis was carried out later, and it reportedly showed fewer N-insertions in an Asian-associated ancestry cluster than the approximately 710-donor mean. Most subjects had HLA-A and HLA-B alleles reportedly predicted accurately by TCR beta sequences.

With regard to this clone: What it binds is unknown.

The source of this sequence is a male donor in good health and CMV-seropositive. V is TRBV7-2 and J is TRBJ2-3; D call uncertain. Specimen: PBMCs. The CDR3 sequence: CASSLLAETSTDTQYF. The CDR3, as DNA: TGTGCCAGCAGCTTGTTAGCAGAGACTAGCACAGATACGCAGTATTTT. The whole variable domain, filled in from reference TRBV7-2 and TRBJ2-3, reads GAGVSQSPSNKVTEKGKDVELRCDPISGHTALYWYRQSLGQGLEFLIYFQGNSAPDKSGLPSDRFSAERTGGSVSTLTIQRTQQEDSAVYLCASSLLAETSTDTQYFGPGTRLTVL.